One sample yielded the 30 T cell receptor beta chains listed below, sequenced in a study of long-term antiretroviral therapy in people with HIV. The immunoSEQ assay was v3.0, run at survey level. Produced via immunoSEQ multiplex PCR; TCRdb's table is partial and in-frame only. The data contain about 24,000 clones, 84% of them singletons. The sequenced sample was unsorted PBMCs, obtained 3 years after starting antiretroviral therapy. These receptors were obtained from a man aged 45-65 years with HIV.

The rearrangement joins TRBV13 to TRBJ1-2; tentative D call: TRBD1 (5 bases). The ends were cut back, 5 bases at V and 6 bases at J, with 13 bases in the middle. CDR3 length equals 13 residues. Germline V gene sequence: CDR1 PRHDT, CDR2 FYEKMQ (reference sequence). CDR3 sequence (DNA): TGTGCCAGCAGCCGGGGGACTCCCAATGGCTACACCTTC. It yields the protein CASSRGTPNGYTF. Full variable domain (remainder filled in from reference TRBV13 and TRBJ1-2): AAGVIQSPRHLIKEKRETATLKCYPIPRHDTVYWYQQGPGQDPQFLISFYEKMQSDKGSIPDRFSAQQFSDYHSELNMSSLELGDSALYFCASSRGTPNGYTFGSGTRLTVV.

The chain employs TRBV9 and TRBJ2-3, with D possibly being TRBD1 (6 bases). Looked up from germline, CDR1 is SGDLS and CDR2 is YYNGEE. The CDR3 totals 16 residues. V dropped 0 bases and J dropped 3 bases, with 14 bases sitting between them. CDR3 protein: CASSVGGRGFTDTQYF. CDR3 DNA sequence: TGTGCCAGCAGCGTAGGGGGCAGGGGATTTACAGATACGCAGTATTTT.

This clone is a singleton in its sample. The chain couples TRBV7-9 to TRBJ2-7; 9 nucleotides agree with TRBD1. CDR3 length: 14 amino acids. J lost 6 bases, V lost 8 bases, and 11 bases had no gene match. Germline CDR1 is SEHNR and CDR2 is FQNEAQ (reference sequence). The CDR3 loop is CASGGRDRVGEQYF. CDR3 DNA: TGTGCCAGCGGAGGAAGGGACAGGGTAGGCGAGCAGTACTTC.

CDR3 in DNA: TGTGCCAGCACTAGACAGGGAACCCTCACCGGGGAGCTGTTTTTT. Amino acids: CASTRQGTLTGELFF. This rearrangement joins TRBV28 to TRBJ2-2, with 7 bases aligning to TRBD1. J lost 4 bases, V lost 7 bases, and 9 bases had no gene match. Germline lookup yields CDR1 MDHEN and CDR2 SYDVKM. The CDR3 is made up of 15 amino acids.

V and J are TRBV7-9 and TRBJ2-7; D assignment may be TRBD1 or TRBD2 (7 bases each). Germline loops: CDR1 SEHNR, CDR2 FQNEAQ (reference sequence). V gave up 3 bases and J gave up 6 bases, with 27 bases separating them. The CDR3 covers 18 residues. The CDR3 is CASSFIFVPGGDDPEQYF. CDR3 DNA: TGTGCCAGCAGCTTCATCTTTGTGCCAGGGGGGGATGACCCCGAGCAGTACTTC.

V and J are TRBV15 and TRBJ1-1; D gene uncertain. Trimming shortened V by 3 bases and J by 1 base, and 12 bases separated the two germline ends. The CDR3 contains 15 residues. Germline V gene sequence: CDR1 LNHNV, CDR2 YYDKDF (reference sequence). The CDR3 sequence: CATSSRGRENTEAFF. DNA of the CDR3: TGTGCCACCAGCAGCCGCGGGCGGGAGAACACTGAAGCTTTCTTT.

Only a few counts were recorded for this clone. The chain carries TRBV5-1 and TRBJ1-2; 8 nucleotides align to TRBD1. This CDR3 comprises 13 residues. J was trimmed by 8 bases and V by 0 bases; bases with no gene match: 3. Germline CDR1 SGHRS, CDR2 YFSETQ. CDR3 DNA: TGCGCCAGCAGCTTGGCAGGGGGCTACGGCTACACCTTC. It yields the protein CASSLAGGYGYTF.

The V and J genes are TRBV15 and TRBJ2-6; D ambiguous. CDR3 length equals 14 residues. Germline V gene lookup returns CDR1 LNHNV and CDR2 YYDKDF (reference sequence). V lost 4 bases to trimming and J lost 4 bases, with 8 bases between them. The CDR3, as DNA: TGTGCCACCAGCACCCCCTTGGGGGCCAACGTCCTGACTTTC. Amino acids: CATSTPLGANVLTF. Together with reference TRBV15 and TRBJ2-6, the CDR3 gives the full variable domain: DAMVIQNPRYQVTQFGKPVTLSCSQTLNHNVMYWYQQKSSQAPKLLFHYYDKDFNNEADTPDNFQSRRPNTSFCFLDIRSPGLGDTAMYLCATSTPLGANVLTFGAGSRLTVL.

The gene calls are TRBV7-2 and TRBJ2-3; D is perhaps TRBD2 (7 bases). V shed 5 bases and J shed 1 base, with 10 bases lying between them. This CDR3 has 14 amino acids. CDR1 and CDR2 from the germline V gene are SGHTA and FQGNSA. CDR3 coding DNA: TGTGCCAGCAGCCGAGGGGGGGGCACAGATACGCAGTATTTT. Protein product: CASSRGGGTDTQYF.

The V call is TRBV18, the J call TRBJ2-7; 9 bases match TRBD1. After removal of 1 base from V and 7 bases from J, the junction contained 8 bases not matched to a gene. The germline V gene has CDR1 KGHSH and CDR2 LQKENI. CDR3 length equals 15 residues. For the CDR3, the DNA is TGTGCCAGCTCACCACTGGGACAGGGACAATGGGAGCAGTACTTC. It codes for CASSPLGQGQWEQYF.

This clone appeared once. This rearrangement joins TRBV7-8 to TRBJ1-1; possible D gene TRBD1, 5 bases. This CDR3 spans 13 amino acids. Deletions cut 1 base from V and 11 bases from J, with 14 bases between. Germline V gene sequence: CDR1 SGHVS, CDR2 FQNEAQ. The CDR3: CASSLGGDLSAFF. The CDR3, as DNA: TGTGCCAGCAGCTTAGGAGGGGACTTGAGTGCTTTCTTT.

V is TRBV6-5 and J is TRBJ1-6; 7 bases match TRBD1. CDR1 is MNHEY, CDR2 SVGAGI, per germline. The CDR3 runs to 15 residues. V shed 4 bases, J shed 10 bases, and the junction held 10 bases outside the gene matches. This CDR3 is CASSSGDRVYSPLHF. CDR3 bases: TGTGCCAGCAGTTCCGGCGACAGGGTATACTCACCCCTCCACTTT.

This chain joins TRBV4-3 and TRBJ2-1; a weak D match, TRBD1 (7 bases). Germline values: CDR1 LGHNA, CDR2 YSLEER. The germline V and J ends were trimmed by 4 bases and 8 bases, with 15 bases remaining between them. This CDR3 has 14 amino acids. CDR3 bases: TGCGCCAGCAGCCGTACTACAGGGGAGGATGAGCAGTTCTTC. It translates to CASSRTTGEDEQFF.

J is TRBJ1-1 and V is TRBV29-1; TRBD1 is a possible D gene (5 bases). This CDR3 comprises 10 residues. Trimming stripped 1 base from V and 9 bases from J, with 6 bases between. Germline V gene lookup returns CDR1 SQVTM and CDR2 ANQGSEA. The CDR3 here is CSVEGGKAFF. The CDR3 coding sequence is TGCAGCGTTGAAGGGGGGAAAGCTTTCTTT.

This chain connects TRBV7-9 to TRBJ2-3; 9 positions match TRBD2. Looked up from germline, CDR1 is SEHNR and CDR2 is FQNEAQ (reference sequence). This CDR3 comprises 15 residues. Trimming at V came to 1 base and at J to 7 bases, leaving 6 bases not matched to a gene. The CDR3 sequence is CASSLGVAGAYTQYF. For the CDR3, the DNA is TGTGCCAGCAGCTTAGGGGTAGCGGGAGCGTATACGCAGTATTTT.

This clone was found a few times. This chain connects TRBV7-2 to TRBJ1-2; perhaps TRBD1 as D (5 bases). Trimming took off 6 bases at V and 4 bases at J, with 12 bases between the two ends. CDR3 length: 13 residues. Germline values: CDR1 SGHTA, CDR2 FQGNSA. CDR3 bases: TGTGCCAGCAGGTGGGGGAAAGGCTATGGCTACACCTTC. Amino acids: CASRWGKGYGYTF.

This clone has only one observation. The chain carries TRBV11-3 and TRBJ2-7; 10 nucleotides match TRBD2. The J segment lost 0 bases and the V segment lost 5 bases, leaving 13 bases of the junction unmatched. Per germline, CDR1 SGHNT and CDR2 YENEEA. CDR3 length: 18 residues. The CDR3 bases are TGTGCCAGCAGCCTCCGTCTAGCGGGAGCATACAGCTCCTACGAGCAGTACTTC. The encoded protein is CASSLRLAGAYSSYEQYF.

CDR3 region: CASSDYRGLNTEAFF. The DNA for the CDR3 is TGTGCCAGCAGTGACTACAGGGGGCTGAACACTGAAGCTTTCTTT. J is TRBJ1-1 and V is TRBV6-1; 9 bases fit TRBD1. V gave up 3 bases and J gave up 0 bases; unmatched junction bases: 2. CDR3 length equals 15 residues. The germline gives CDR1 MNHNS, CDR2 SASEGT.

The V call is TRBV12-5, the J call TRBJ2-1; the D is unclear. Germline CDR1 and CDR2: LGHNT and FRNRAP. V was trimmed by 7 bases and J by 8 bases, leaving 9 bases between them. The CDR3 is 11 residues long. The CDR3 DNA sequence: TGTGCTAGTGTGAGACTCTATGAGCAGTTCTTC. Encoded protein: CASVRLYEQFF.

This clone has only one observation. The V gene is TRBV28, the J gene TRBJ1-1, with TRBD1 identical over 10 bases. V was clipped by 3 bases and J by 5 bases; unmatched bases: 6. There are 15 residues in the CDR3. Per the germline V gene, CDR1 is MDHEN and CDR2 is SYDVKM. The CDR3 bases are TGTGCCAGCAGTTTTGCGACAGGGGGCGTGACTGAAGCTTTCTTT. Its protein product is CASSFATGGVTEAFF. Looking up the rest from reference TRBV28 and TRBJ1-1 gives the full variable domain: DVKVTQSSRYLVKRTGEKVFLECVQDMDHENMFWYRQDPGLGLRLIYFSYDVKMKEKGDIPEGYSVSREKKERFSLILESASTNQTSMYLCASSFATGGVTEAFFGQGTRLTVV.

The CDR3 nucleotides read TGTGCCAGCAGTTTTCAGGGGGGCAATCAGCCCCAGCATTTT. This encodes CASSFQGGNQPQHF. This chain connects TRBV6-5 to TRBJ1-5; 7 bases line up with TRBD1. Germline values: CDR1 MNHEY, CDR2 SVGAGI. J was trimmed by 2 bases and V by 4 bases; bases with no gene match: 2. The CDR3 is made up of 14 amino acids.

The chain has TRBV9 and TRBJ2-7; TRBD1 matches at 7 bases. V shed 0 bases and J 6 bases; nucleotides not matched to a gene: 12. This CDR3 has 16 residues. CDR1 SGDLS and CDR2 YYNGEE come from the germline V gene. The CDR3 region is CASSVAPGGVGGEQYF. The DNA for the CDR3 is TGTGCCAGCAGCGTAGCCCCAGGGGGTGTTGGCGGCGAGCAGTACTTC. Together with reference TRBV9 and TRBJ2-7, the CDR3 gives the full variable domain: DSGVTQTPKHLITATGQRVTLRCSPRSGDLSVYWYQQSLDQGLQFLIQYYNGEERAKGNILERFSAQQFPDLHSELNLSSLELGDSALYFCASSVAPGGVGGEQYFGPGTRLTVT.

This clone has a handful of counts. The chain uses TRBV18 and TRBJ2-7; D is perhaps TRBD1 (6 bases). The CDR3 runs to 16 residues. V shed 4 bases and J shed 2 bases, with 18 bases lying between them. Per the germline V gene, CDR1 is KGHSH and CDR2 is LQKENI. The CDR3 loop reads CASSRSLDSEAYEQYF. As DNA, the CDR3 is TGTGCCAGCTCACGGAGCTTGGACAGCGAAGCCTACGAGCAGTACTTC.

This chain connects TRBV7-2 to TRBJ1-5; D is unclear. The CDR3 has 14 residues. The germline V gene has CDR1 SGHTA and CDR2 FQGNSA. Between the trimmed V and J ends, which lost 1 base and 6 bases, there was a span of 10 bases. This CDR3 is CASSLGQYSQPQHF. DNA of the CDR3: TGTGCCAGCAGCTTAGGCCAGTATAGTCAGCCCCAGCATTTT.

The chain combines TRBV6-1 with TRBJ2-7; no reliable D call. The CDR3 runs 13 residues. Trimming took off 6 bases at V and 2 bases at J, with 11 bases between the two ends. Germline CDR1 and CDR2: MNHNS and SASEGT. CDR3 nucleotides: TGTGCCAGCAGACAAACGGACCCCTACGAGCAGTACTTC. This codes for CASRQTDPYEQYF.

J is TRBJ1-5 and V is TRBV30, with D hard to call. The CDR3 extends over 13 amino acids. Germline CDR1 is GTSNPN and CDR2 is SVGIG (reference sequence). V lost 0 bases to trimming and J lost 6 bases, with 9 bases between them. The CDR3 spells CAWSVKGPQPQHF. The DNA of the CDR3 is TGTGCCTGGAGTGTTAAGGGCCCTCAGCCCCAGCATTTT.

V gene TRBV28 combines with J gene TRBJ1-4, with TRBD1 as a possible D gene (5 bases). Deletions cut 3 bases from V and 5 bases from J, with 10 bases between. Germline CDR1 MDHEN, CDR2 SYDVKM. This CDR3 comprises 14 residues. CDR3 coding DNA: TGTGCCAGCAGTTTCTGGGGGAGGAATGAAAAACTGTTTTTT. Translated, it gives CASSFWGRNEKLFF.

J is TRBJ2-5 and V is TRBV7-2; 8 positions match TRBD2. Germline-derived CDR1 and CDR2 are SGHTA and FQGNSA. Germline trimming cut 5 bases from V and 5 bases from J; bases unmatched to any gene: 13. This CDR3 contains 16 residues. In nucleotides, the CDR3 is TGTGCCAGCAGCGTTCATAGCGGGGATGGGACGGAGACCCAGTACTTC. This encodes CASSVHSGDGTETQYF.

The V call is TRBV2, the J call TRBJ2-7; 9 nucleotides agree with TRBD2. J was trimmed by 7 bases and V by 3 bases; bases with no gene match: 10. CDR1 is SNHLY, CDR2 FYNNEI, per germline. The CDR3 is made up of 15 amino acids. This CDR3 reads CASSEGVAGVVEQYF. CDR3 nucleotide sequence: TGTGCCAGCAGTGAGGGGGTAGCGGGAGTGGTTGAGCAGTACTTC.

This CDR3 reads CAWSGVLDYGYTF. In DNA form, the CDR3 reads TGTGCCTGGAGTGGGGTTCTAGACTATGGCTACACCTTC. This sequence joins TRBV30 and TRBJ1-2; D is uncertain. Trimming took 1 base from V and 3 from J, leaving 9 bases between them. This CDR3 spans 13 amino acids. Germline V CDR1 and CDR2: GTSNPN, SVGIG (reference sequence).